This T cell receptor (beta chain) was sequenced for a study of regulatory T cells in long-lasting Graves disease. Study-wide points: Persistent Graves' disease cases displayed lower TCR diversity than newly diagnosed ones.

Deletions cut 5 bases from V and 9 bases from J, with 5 bases between. This CDR3 is 9 amino acids long. The germline V gene has CDR1 MRHNA and CDR2 SNTAGT. With respect to this clonotype: The antigen is not known.

Documented time point: persistent/refractory GD, antithyroid drugs over 5 years with positive TRAb. Scientists built the TCR library using RNA that was extracted from PBMCs. Arm-PCR with iRepertoire HTBI primers amplified the CDR3 regions for these TCR beta libraries. TCRdb reanalysed the multiplex PCR reads using MiXCR and keeps one entry per CDR3 protein. The profile shows 650,000 to 850,000 distinct CDR3 sequences, roughly 30% of them singletons. The sequence came from a female donor with Graves disease. The chain uses TRBV6-4 and TRBJ2-7; D is uncertain. The specimen comprised peripheral blood mononuclear cells (PBMCs), sampled when the disease was refractory, from a patient treated with antithyroid drugs. CDR3 loop: CASSRGQYF. The CDR3 DNA reads TGTGCCAGCAGTCGTGGGCAGTACTTC.